This T cell receptor (beta chain) was recorded in a study of T-cell memory formation after mild COVID-19. Points from the study as a whole: The authors did not confirm SARS-CoV-2 specificity of second-wave clones peaking day 37.

Germline V gives CDR1 LNHDA, CDR2 SQIVND (reference sequence). With 6 bases removed from V and 2 bases from J, the gap between germline ends came to 11 bases. The CDR3 contains 14 residues. Constant-segment primers served in 5'RACE that generated TCR alpha and TCR beta cDNA libraries bearing sample barcodes and UMIs. From the 5' RACE reads, TCRdb called clonotypes with MiXCR, one entry per CDR3 protein. The table lists about 130,000 distinct CDR3 sequences, about 17% of them singletons, with about 14% in the top ten. Turning to this clonotype: Its specificity is not known.

The TCR originated in an adult woman who had mild COVID-19 (a few samples of this study predate the infection). Cell type and time point are not known. Sequenced: PBMCs or a T cell subset sorted from them (not recorded which). The chain couples TRBV19 to TRBJ1-5; D unresolved. CDR3 sequence: CASSASGGNQPQHF. CDR3 coding DNA: TGTGCCAGTAGCGCGTCGGGCGGCAATCAGCCCCAGCATTTT.